The sample holds one count of the clone carrying this T cell receptor beta chain. The source of the sample is a study of blood T cell repertoires in COVID-19. In the study overall: Sites in the United States, Italy and Spain provided acute and convalescent COVID-19 samples. T cells, B-cell-depleted T cells, or PBMCs supplied cDNA or gDNA.

The CDR3 has 14 amino acids. Germline assignment: CDR1 LGHNT and CDR2 FRNRAP. Trimming removed 4 bases from V and 2 bases from J; junction bases left unmatched: 2. Original processing notes: Reference gene primer amplification in the assay estimated nucleated cell counts. Sequencing was performed with immunoSEQ multiplex PCR; in TCRdb, only in-frame clones are kept and a portion is missing. The V and J calls and clone size are taken from that table; D and trimming were inferred from the DNA. The data show hundreds of thousands of clones, 75% to 90% seen once. Researchers sorted participants into cohorts using their self-reported clinical history.

Sequencing was performed on PBMCs or T cells enriched from blood (not recorded which). This clonotype was sampled from a man aged 18 to 29 who had recovered from COVID-19. J is TRBJ2-7 and V is TRBV12-5; 10 bases are a match to TRBD1. CDR3 nucleotides: TGTGCTAGTGGTTCGGACAGGGGGACCTACGAGCAGTACTTC. Amino acid sequence: CASGSDRGTYEQYF.